Sequencing of this TCR beta chain was carried out in a study of T cells expressing NK-cell markers. Study details: It was sorted CD3+CD56+NKG2C+, CD3+CD56+NKG2C- and CD3+CD56-NKG2C+ T cells that supplied the TCR beta repertoires. Sequencing covered eight donors, seven HCMV-seropositive and one seronegative. Study-level points and caveats: Several donors showed dominant NKG2C+ clonotypes comprising roughly 1.0-7.5% of their CD8+ T cells.

About this clonotype itself: Its antigen is currently unknown.

The cDNA for TCR beta came from 5'RACE template switching with UMIs. TCRdb reprocessed the 5' RACE reads, keeping one entry per CDR3 protein, no DNA. This repertoire includes hundreds of thousands of distinct CDR3 sequences. There are 14 residues in the CDR3. The genes are TRBV12-3 or TRBV12-4 and TRBJ2-3. Specimen: blood T cells: a sorted CD56 or NKG2C T cell subset, CD4+ or CD8+ T cells, or bulk PBMC T cells (not recorded which). This receptor was obtained from a young man in good health. The CDR3 loop is CASSLWGLTDTQYF.